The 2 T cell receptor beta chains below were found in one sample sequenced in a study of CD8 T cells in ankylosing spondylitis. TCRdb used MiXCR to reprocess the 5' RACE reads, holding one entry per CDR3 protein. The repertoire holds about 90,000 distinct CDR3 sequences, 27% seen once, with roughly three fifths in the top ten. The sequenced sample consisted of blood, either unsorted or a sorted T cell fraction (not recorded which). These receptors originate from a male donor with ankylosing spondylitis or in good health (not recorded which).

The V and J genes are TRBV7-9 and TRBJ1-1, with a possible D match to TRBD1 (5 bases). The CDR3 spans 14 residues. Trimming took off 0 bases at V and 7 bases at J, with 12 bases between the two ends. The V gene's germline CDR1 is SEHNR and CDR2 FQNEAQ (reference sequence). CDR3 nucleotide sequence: TGTGCCAGCAGCTTAGCTAAGGGACTGGGTGAAGCTTTCTTT. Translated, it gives CASSLAKGLGEAFF.

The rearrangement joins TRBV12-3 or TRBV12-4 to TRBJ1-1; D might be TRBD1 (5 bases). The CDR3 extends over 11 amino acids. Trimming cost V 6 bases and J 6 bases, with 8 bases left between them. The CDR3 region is CASSTRAEAFF. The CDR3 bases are TGTGCCAGCAGCACCAGGGCTGAAGCTTTCTTT.